These T cell receptor beta chains were read from a single sample in a study of shared clonotypes between healthy human individuals. Profiled with immunoSEQ multiplex PCR; TCRdb holds only in-frame clones, not every one. The table shows over 1.4 million clones, with roughly 95% occurring only once. Sequenced input: naive CD4+ T cells sorted from blood. The receptors come from a man younger than 40 in good health. Each CDR3 is given with its conserved first and last residue. Each record gives: D gene, clone size, V gene, J gene, CDR3 protein, CDR3 DNA. D genes are given only for firm matches. Clone size is not always given. Where it is, it says once, few, many or a class for expanded clones.

>TRBD2|-|TRBV5-4|TRBJ2-1
CASSTGLAGAYNEQFF
TGTGCCAGCAGCACCGGACTAGCGGGAGCCTACAATGAGCAGTTCTTC
>-|once|TRBV7-7|TRBJ2-7
CASSPGAGREQYF
TGTGCCAGCAGCCCGGGAGCCGGGCGCGAGCAGTACTTC
>-|once|TRBV30|TRBJ1-5
CAWSVWRGGQPQHF
TGTGCCTGGAGTGTCTGGCGGGGAGGTCAGCCCCAGCATTTT
>TRBD1|-|TRBV18|TRBJ1-3
CASSHGQGSGNTIYF
TGTGCCAGCTCGCACGGACAGGGCTCTGGAAACACCATATATTTT
>TRBD1|-|TRBV6-6|TRBJ1-1
CASSRTGVNTEAFF
TGTGCCAGCAGCCGGACAGGGGTAAACACTGAAGCTTTCTTT
>TRBD2|-|TRBV28|TRBJ2-7
CASSLSLAGNYEQYF
TGTGCCAGCAGTTTATCACTAGCGGGAAATTACGAGCAGTACTTC
>-|-|TRBV2|TRBJ2-7
CASRAQPMYEQYF
TGTGCCAGCAGGGCACAACCCATGTACGAGCAGTACTTC
>-|-|TRBV18|TRBJ2-7
CASSQNSGNEQYF
TGTGCCAGCTCACAGAATTCGGGAAACGAGCAGTACTTC
>TRBD1|-|TRBV7-9|TRBJ1-5
CASSLSTGTGWDQPQHF
TGTGCCAGCAGCTTGAGCACCGGGACAGGGTGGGATCAGCCCCAGCATTTT
>-|-|TRBV15|TRBJ1-5
CATSYRRDGNQPQHF
TGTGCCACCAGTTACAGGAGGGACGGAAATCAGCCCCAGCATTTT
>TRBD2|once|TRBV7-8|TRBJ2-1
CASSIGTSGNNEQFF
TGTGCCAGCAGCATTGGGACTAGCGGTAACAATGAGCAGTTCTTC
>TRBD2|-|TRBV27|TRBJ2-1
CASSGAGAPPKQFF
TGTGCCAGCAGTGGAGCGGGAGCTCCCCCCAAGCAGTTCTTC
>-|-|TRBV4-1|TRBJ2-4
CASSLSTRVDIQYF
TGCGCCAGCAGCCTCTCAACGAGGGTGGACATTCAGTACTTC
>-|-|TRBV9|TRBJ2-2
CASSATLATGELFF
TGTGCCAGCAGCGCGACGCTGGCCACCGGGGAGCTGTTTTTT
>-|-|TRBV7-3|TRBJ1-1
CASPQLNTEAFF
TGTGCCAGCCCACAATTGAACACTGAAGCTTTCTTT
>-|few|TRBV6-1|TRBJ2-2
CASSGNRNTGELFF
TGTGCCAGCAGTGGGAACAGGAACACCGGGGAGCTGTTTTTT
>TRBD2|-|TRBV15|TRBJ2-3
CATRRTSGRISDTQYF
TGTGCCACCAGAAGGACTAGCGGGAGGATTTCCGATACGCAGTATTTT